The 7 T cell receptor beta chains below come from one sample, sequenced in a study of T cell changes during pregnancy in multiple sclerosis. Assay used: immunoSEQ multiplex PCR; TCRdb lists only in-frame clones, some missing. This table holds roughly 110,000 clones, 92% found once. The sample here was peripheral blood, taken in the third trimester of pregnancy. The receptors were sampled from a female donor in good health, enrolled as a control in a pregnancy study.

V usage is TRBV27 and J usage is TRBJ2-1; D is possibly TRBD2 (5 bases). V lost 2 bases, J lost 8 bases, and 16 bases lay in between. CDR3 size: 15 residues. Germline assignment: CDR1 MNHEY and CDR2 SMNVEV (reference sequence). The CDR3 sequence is CASSLVGGYGDEQFF. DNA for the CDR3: TGTGCCAGCAGTTTAGTCGGAGGATACGGGGATGAGCAGTTCTTC.

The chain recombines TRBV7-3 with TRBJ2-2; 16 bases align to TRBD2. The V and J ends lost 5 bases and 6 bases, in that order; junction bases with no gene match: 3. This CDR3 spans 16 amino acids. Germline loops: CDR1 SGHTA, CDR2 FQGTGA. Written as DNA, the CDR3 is TGTGCCAGCAGCGCGGGACTAGCGGGGGGGGCCGGGGAGCTGTTTTTT. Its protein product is CASSAGLAGGAGELFF.

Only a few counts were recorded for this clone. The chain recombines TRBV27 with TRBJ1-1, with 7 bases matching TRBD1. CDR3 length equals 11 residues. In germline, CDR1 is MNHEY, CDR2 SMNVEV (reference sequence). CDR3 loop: CVSTGSPEAFF. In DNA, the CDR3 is TGTGTTTCGACAGGGAGCCCTGAAGCTTTCTTT.

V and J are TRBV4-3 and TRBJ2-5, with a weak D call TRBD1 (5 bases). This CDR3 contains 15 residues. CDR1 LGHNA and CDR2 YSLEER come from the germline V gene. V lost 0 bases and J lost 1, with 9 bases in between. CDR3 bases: TGCGCCAGCAGCCAAGAAGGCAGGGCCCAAGAGACCCAGTACTTC. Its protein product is CASSQEGRAQETQYF.

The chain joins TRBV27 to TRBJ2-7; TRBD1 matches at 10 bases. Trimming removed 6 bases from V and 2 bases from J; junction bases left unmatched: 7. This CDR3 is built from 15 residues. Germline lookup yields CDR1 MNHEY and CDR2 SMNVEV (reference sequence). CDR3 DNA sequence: TGTGCCAGCAGCCTCAAGACAGGGGGCGCCTACGAGCAGTACTTC. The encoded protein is CASSLKTGGAYEQYF.

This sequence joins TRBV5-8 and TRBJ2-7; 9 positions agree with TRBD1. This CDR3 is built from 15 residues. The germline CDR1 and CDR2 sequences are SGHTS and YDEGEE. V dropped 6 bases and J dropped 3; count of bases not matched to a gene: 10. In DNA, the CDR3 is TGTGCCAGCACCCTTCCGGGACAGGGCCTCTACGAGCAGTACTTC. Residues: CASTLPGQGLYEQYF. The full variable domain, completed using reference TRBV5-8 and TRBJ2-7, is EAGVTQSPTHLIKTRGQQATLRCSPISGHTSVYWYQQALGLGLQFLLWYDEGEERNRGNFPPRFSGRQFPNYSSELNVNALELEDSALYLCASTLPGQGLYEQYFGPGTRLTVT.

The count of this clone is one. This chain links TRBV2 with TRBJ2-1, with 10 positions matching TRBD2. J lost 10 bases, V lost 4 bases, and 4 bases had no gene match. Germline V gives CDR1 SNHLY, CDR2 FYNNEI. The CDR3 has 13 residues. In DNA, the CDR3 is TGTGCCAGCAGTGGTAGCGGGGGGCCCGAGCAGTTCTTC. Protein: CASSGSGGPEQFF. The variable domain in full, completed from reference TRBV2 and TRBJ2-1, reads EPEVTQTPSHQVTQMGQEVILRCVPISNHLYFYWYRQILGQKVEFLVSFYNNEISEKSEIFDDQFSVERPDGSNFTLKIRSTKLEDSAMYFCASSGSGGPEQFFGPGTRLTVL.